A single sample gave rise to the 21 T cell receptor beta chains below, sequenced in a study of blood T cell repertoires in COVID-19. Profiled with immunoSEQ multiplex PCR; TCRdb holds only in-frame clones, not every one. Among approximately 200,000 clones, 75% to 90% were seen once, and the ten largest hold less than 1.5%. Sequencing input: PBMCs or T cells enriched from blood (not recorded which). These TCRs come from a man aged 30 to 39 who had recovered from COVID-19.

J is TRBJ1-3 and V is TRBV5-8, with D maybe TRBD1 (6 bases). Trimming took off 4 bases at V and 1 base at J, with 15 bases between the two ends. Germline V gene lookup returns CDR1 SGHTS and CDR2 YDEGEE. The CDR3 has 16 amino acids. The CDR3 DNA follows: TGTGCCAGCAGCCGATCGACAGGCTCTTCTGGAAACACCATATATTTT. Translation: CASSRSTGSSGNTIYF.

The V and J genes are TRBV11-2 and TRBJ1-2; 7 bases line up with TRBD1. The CDR3 length is 15 residues. With 4 bases clipped from V and 2 bases from J, the junction kept 7 bases outside the gene matches. Germline assignment: CDR1 SGHAT and CDR2 FQNNGV. CDR3 region: CASSSGQVLNYGYTF. As DNA, the CDR3 is TGTGCCAGCAGCTCAGGACAGGTCTTAAACTATGGCTACACCTTC. Variable domain in full (rest from reference TRBV11-2 and TRBJ1-2): EAGVAQSPRYKIIEKRQSVAFWCNPISGHATLYWYQQILGQGPKLLIQFQNNGVVDDSQLPKDRFSAERLKGVDSTLKIQPAKLEDSAVYLCASSSGQVLNYGYTFGSGTRLTVV.

The chain has TRBV4-1 and TRBJ1-2; tentative D call: TRBD1 (5 bases). Germline CDR1 MGHRA, CDR2 YSYEKL. The CDR3 is 16 amino acids. V was pared by 3 bases and J by 5 bases, with 19 bases between. The CDR3 loop reads CASSQPGGRRGYGYTF. DNA of the CDR3: TGCGCCAGCAGCCAGCCCGGGGGACGCCGAGGATATGGCTACACCTTC.

The rearrangement links TRBV2 to TRBJ2-3, with no clear D. V lost 5 bases, J lost 9 bases, and 15 bases lay in between. This CDR3 has 13 amino acids. Germline V CDR1 and CDR2: SNHLY, FYNNEI. The CDR3 region is CASSPDPTGTQYF. CDR3 bases: TGTGCCAGCAGTCCAGACCCTACCGGGACGCAGTATTTT.

The chain is built from TRBV7-9 and TRBJ2-3; D remains ambiguous. The germline gives CDR1 SEHNR, CDR2 FQNEAQ (reference sequence). The CDR3 runs to 15 residues. Trimming stripped 3 bases from V and 0 bases from J, with 10 bases between. The CDR3 reads CASSFHAESTDTQYF. CDR3 DNA sequence: TGTGCCAGCAGCTTTCACGCGGAGAGCACAGATACGCAGTATTTT.

V usage is TRBV11-2 and J usage is TRBJ2-7, with 8 positions matching TRBD2. J gave up 4 bases and V 1 base, and 3 bases lay outside the gene matches. CDR1 is SGHAT and CDR2 is FQNNGV in the germline V gene. The CDR3 has 14 amino acids. CDR3 DNA sequence: TGTGCCAGCAGCTTAGGCCGGGGGGGGTACGAGCAGTACTTC. Amino acid sequence: CASSLGRGGYEQYF. The entire variable domain, with the rest obtained from reference TRBV11-2 and TRBJ2-7, is as follows: EAGVAQSPRYKIIEKRQSVAFWCNPISGHATLYWYQQILGQGPKLLIQFQNNGVVDDSQLPKDRFSAERLKGVDSTLKIQPAKLEDSAVYLCASSLGRGGYEQYFGPGTRLTVT.

This clone was detected only once. The rearrangement links TRBV19 to TRBJ1-3; D uncertain. The CDR3 has 13 amino acids. Per germline, CDR1 LNHDA and CDR2 SQIVND (reference sequence). The V end was cut by 7 bases, the J end by 4 bases, with 11 bases between. CDR3 coding DNA: TGTGCCAGTATGGGTGAAGCGGGAAACACCATATATTTT. Translation: CASMGEAGNTIYF.

This chain links TRBV5-8 with TRBJ2-7, with 8 bases identical to TRBD1. The CDR3 is made up of 15 amino acids. The germline gives CDR1 SGHTS, CDR2 YDEGEE. With 2 bases clipped from V and 2 bases from J, the junction kept 6 bases outside the gene matches. As DNA, the CDR3 is TGTGCCAGCAGCTTAACAGGGGGTCCGACCTACGAGCAGTACTTC. Protein product: CASSLTGGPTYEQYF.

This clone occurred a few times. The rearrangement links TRBV5-4 to TRBJ1-2; 9 bases map to TRBD1. Unmatched junction bases numbered 4, after V lost 5 bases and J lost 5 bases. The CDR3 is 13 residues long. CDR1 SGHNT and CDR2 YYREEE come from the germline V gene (reference sequence). In DNA, the CDR3 is TGTGCCAGCAGTAAGGACAGGGGATATGGCTACACCTTC. Amino acid sequence: CASSKDRGYGYTF.

This chain joins TRBV4-1 and TRBJ1-1; tentatively, D is TRBD1 (6 bases). CDR1 is MGHRA and CDR2 is YSYEKL in the germline V gene. The CDR3 has 16 amino acids. Trimming removed 1 base at V and 8 bases at J, with 20 bases between. CDR3 sequence: CASSQVGYSDRSEAFF. The CDR3 DNA sequence: TGCGCCAGCAGCCAAGTTGGTTATTCGGACAGATCAGAAGCTTTCTTT.

This chain joins TRBV7-6 and TRBJ2-7, with 12 positions matching TRBD2. CDR1 and CDR2 from the germline V gene are SGHVS and FNYEAQ. After removal of 5 bases from V and 4 bases from J, the junction contained 9 bases not matched to a gene. This CDR3 contains 16 residues. The CDR3 DNA sequence: TGTGCCAGCAGCCTCAAGACTAGCGGGAGTAGGTACGAGCAGTACTTC. Its protein is CASSLKTSGSRYEQYF.

The chain couples TRBV18 to TRBJ2-7; TRBD1 agrees at 8 bases. CDR1 is KGHSH and CDR2 is LQKENI in the germline V gene. This CDR3 is built from 19 residues. The V segment lost 0 bases and the J segment 0 bases; nucleotides outside the gene matches: 13. This CDR3 reads CASSPPMFLGQGRSYEQYF. For the CDR3, the DNA is TGTGCCAGCTCACCACCGATGTTTCTAGGACAGGGACGCTCCTACGAGCAGTACTTC.

The rearrangement joins TRBV7-8 to TRBJ1-6; 7 bases are shared with TRBD1. The CDR3 length is 16 residues. Germline V lookup: CDR1 SGHVS, CDR2 FQNEAQ. The J segment lost 0 bases and the V segment lost 6 bases, leaving 5 bases of the junction unmatched. CDR3 protein: CASRTGRSSYNSPLHF. CDR3 DNA: TGTGCCAGCAGGACAGGGCGGAGCTCCTATAATTCACCCCTCCACTTT.

This clone was counted only a few times. The gene calls are TRBV9 and TRBJ2-3; the D gene is possibly TRBD1 (6 bases). Trimming took 4 bases from V and 4 from J, leaving 16 bases between them. This CDR3 contains 15 residues. Germline values: CDR1 SGDLS, CDR2 YYNGEE. CDR3 amino acids: CASSLRTGFSDTQYF. The CDR3 nucleotides read TGTGCCAGCAGCCTAAGAACAGGGTTTTCAGATACGCAGTATTTT. Complete variable domain (other parts from reference TRBV9 and TRBJ2-3): DSGVTQTPKHLITATGQRVTLRCSPRSGDLSVYWYQQSLDQGLQFLIQYYNGEERAKGNILERFSAQQFPDLHSELNLSSLELGDSALYFCASSLRTGFSDTQYFGPGTRLTVL.

This clone was found once. The CDR3 loop reads CASSHAGSSMANTF. CDR3 sequence (DNA): TGCGCCAGCAGCCATGCAGGTTCTTCTATGGCAAACACCTTC. This chain joins TRBV4-1 and TRBJ1-2; D unresolved. CDR3 size: 14 residues. Germline V gene lookup returns CDR1 MGHRA and CDR2 YSYEKL. Deletions cut 3 bases from V and 12 bases from J, with 20 bases between.

The chain has TRBV3-1 (or the pseudogene TRBV3-2) and TRBJ2-4; tentatively, D is TRBD2 (5 bases). Germline V lookup: CDR1 LGHDT, CDR2 YNNKEL (reference sequence). The CDR3 sequence is 18 residues long. V shed 3 bases and J shed 1 base, with 19 bases lying between them. CDR3 DNA: TGTGCCAGCAGCCAGAGGGTCTACAATGGGCGCGCCAAAAACATTCAGTACTTC. It codes for CASSQRVYNGRAKNIQYF.

The chain recombines TRBV19 with TRBJ2-7, with 10 bases that match TRBD2. J gave up 6 bases and V 4 bases, and 12 bases lay outside the gene matches. The germline gives CDR1 LNHDA, CDR2 SQIVND (reference sequence). This CDR3 has 16 residues. CDR3 DNA sequence: TGTGCCAGTAGTACCATAAGCGGGGGGGCCAAAAGCGAGCAGTACTTC. Protein: CASSTISGGAKSEQYF.

The chain employs TRBV10-1 and TRBJ2-1; D perhaps matches TRBD1 (5 bases). The V gene's germline CDR1 is WNHNN and CDR2 SYGVQD (reference sequence). V was trimmed by 2 bases and J by 8 bases, leaving 13 bases between them. This CDR3 region has 14 residues. CDR3 amino acids: CASSENVGVYEQFF. The CDR3 DNA reads TGCGCCAGCAGTGAGAACGTAGGGGTCTATGAGCAGTTCTTC.

The chain recombines TRBV18 with TRBJ2-2; maybe TRBD2 (5 bases). V dropped 0 bases and J dropped 5 bases, with 13 bases sitting between them. The length of the CDR3 is 16 residues. The germline CDR1 and CDR2 sequences are KGHSH and LQKENI. CDR3 sequence: CASSPPIWESTGELFF. CDR3 in DNA: TGTGCCAGCTCACCACCAATCTGGGAGTCAACCGGGGAGCTGTTTTTT. Complete variable domain (other parts from reference TRBV18 and TRBJ2-2): NAGVMQNPRHLVRRRGQEARLRCSPMKGHSHVYWYRQLPEEGLKFMVYLQKENIIDESGMPKERFSAEFPKEGPSILRIQQVVRGDSAAYFCASSPPIWESTGELFFGEGSRLTVL.

The V gene is TRBV25-1, the J gene TRBJ2-7, with D perhaps TRBD2 (6 bases). V lost 5 bases, J lost 0 bases, and 14 bases lay in between. The CDR3 totals 15 residues. CDR1 is MGHDK and CDR2 is SYGVNS in the germline V gene. The CDR3 loop reads CASSPLRTTSYEQYF. The CDR3 DNA sequence: TGTGCCAGCAGTCCACTCCGGACTACCTCCTACGAGCAGTACTTC.

The V gene is TRBV12-5, the J gene TRBJ2-1; 10 bases align to TRBD2. This CDR3 spans 15 amino acids. J gave up 11 bases and V 2 bases, and 9 bases lay outside the gene matches. CDR1 and CDR2 (germline): LGHNT, FRNRAP. Here the CDR3 DNA reads TGTGCTAGTGGTTTGTCGAGCGGGGGGGACCACAAGCAGTTCTTC. This codes for CASGLSSGGDHKQFF.